The present T cell receptor beta chain was sequenced within a study of cytomegalovirus exposure and HLA in healthy donors. Study-level background: In a previous analysis, some 120 million unique TCR beta sequences were found from about 190 million T cells.

As to this clone: Its specificity is unknown.

Use of 60 Vbeta and 13 Jbeta primers characterized the PCR. This table comes from immunoSEQ multiplex PCR, and its TCRdb copy is limited to in-frame clones, with some not included. Among about 200,000 clones listed, approximately 85% were seen once. Overall study findings and caveats: Reported performance of the classifier showed diagnosis of cytomegalovirus status with high specificity and sensitivity. Specific recognition of CMV antigens was confirmed in vitro for a few chains (all CMV-associated). In a later analysis, TCR beta V- and J-gene trimming showed a link to a missense DCLRE1C variant.

J lost 3 bases, V lost 7 bases, and 9 bases had no gene match. The CDR3 is made up of 14 amino acids. The germline V gene encodes CDR1 MDHEN and CDR2 SYDVKM. The sequencing sample was made of PBMCs. The TCR originated in a girl aged 5-17 years in good health and CMV-seropositive. The chain is built from TRBV28 and TRBJ2-7; 7 nucleotides line up with TRBD1. Written as DNA, the CDR3 is TGTGCCAGCAATACTTACAGGGGCGGCTACGAGCAGTACTTC. Protein: CASNTYRGGYEQYF.